The clone carrying this T cell receptor beta chain has more than one count but fewer than ten. Antigen unknown. After CD4 positive bead selection, the CD4-negative fraction gave CD8 T cells. Trimming left V 1 base short and J 8 bases short, with 3 bases between. This CDR3 comprises 11 residues. Both TRBC1 and TRBC2 were covered by a beta constant-region primer of two equimolar oligonucleotides. Nested alpha and beta constant-region primers with the SP2 primer drove four PCR rounds on ligated cDNA. TCRdb reprocessed the UMI-ligation and nested PCR reads with MiXCR, giving one entry per CDR3 protein. The sample has about 120,000 distinct CDR3 sequences; 35% to 45% are singletons. This sample stems from a study of naive and memory T cell subsets. Whole-study results and caveats: TCR abundance followed a power law differing between naive and memory subsets. Expression changes during T cell differentiation may affect RNA-based TCR counts. Each distinct alpha or beta sequence counts as one clonotype.

The rearrangement joins TRBV12-3 or TRBV12-4 to TRBJ2-1; D uncertain. The clonotype was recovered from a human donor in good health. Specimen: central memory CD4+ T cells from blood. CDR3 sequence reads: CASSLGDEQFF. The CDR3 DNA reads TGTGCCAGCAGTTTAGGGGATGAGCAGTTCTTC.